A selection of T cell receptor beta chains follows, all from one sample in a study of T-cell reconstitution after alpha-beta-depleted transplantation in children. A single record per CDR3 protein comes from TCRdb applying MiXCR to the PCR reads. The sample consists of 120,000 to 150,000 distinct CDR3 sequences, about 8.8% of them appearing once. The input for sequencing was PBMCs, mostly from graft donor cells, taken 180 days after TCRalphabeta/CD19-depleted stem cell transplant. The source of these receptors is a female patient aged 2-15 years who had a stem cell transplant for congenital amegakaryocytic thrombocytopenia, so the T cells may come from the graft donor. CDR3s include the opening cysteine and the closing phenylalanine or tryptophan. D genes are given only for firm matches. Size tells how often a clone was seen (once, few, many) or the class of an expanded clone, and some rows leave it out.

>19|TRBV6-5|few|-|TRBJ1-6
TGTGCCAGCAGTTACAGCAACGGGACTCCCAGACCTTATAATTCACCCCTCCACTTT
CASSYSNGTPRPYNSPLHF
>14|TRBV12-3/TRBV12-4|many|TRBD1|TRBJ1-1
TGTGCCAGCAGCCCAGATTACAGGGGGCGAAAAGCTTTCTTT
CASSPDYRGRKAFF
>15|TRBV20-1|few|TRBD1|TRBJ1-2
TGCAGTGCTTACGCCCGACAGGGTCTTCGCTATGGCTACACCTTC
CSAYARQGLRYGYTF
>16|TRBV24-1|few|-|TRBJ2-7
TGTGCCACCAGTGCCTCTAGTCCGGGAGTCGCCTACGAGCAGTACTTC
CATSASSPGVAYEQYF
>14|TRBV28|-|-|TRBJ2-7
TGTGCCAGCCTCTCGGCCGACAGCTCCTACGAGCAGTACTTC
CASLSADSSYEQYF
>15|TRBV6-5|many|TRBD1|TRBJ1-1
TGTGCCAGCAGAAAACAGGGGGTCGGGTTGACTGAAGCTTTCTTT
CASRKQGVGLTEAFF
>15|TRBV10-2|-|-|TRBJ2-7
TGCGCCAGCAGTGAGTCGGCTATCATCTCCTACGAGCAGTACTTC
CASSESAIISYEQYF
>15|TRBV29-1|many|TRBD2|TRBJ2-1
TGCAGCGGAGGGGGACTAGCGGGACTGGGCAATGAGCAGTTCTTC
CSGGGLAGLGNEQFF
>15|TRBV6-1|few|-|TRBJ2-7
TGTGCCAGCAGCCACCGGGACCAAAGATCCTACGAGCAGTACTTC
CASSHRDQRSYEQYF
>15|TRBV6-1|few|TRBD1|TRBJ1-4
TGTGCCAGCAGTGGTCCGGGACAGGGAAATGAAAAACTGTTTTTT
CASSGPGQGNEKLFF
>13|TRBV20-1|many|-|TRBJ2-7
TGCAGTGCTAGTCGCGAGATTACCTACGAGCAGTACTTC
CSASREITYEQYF
>12|TRBV7-8|many|-|TRBJ2-3
TGTGCCAGCGGGCAGGGCACAGATACGCAGTATTTT
CASGQGTDTQYF
>16|TRBV4-1|many|-|TRBJ1-5
TGCGCCAGCAGCCAAGATCAGGACCTTACCTACCAGCCCCAGCATTTT
CASSQDQDLTYQPQHF
>18|TRBV5-1|-|TRBD1|TRBJ1-2
TGCGCCAGCAGCTTACAGGGGCCACTAGCTCCCCGGCACTATGGCTACACCTTC
CASSLQGPLAPRHYGYTF
>12|TRBV30|-|-|TRBJ2-7
TGTGCCTGGAGTGAGGCAGGTTACGAGCAGTACTTC
CAWSEAGYEQYF
>16|TRBV14|-|-|TRBJ2-1
TGTGCCAGCAGCCAAGATACCCTAGCCGTTTACAATGAGCAGTTCTTC
CASSQDTLAVYNEQFF
>12|TRBV5-1|few|-|TRBJ2-3
TGCGCCAGCAGCTTCAACACAGCTACGCAGTATTTT
CASSFNTATQYF
>16|TRBV19|many|TRBD2|TRBJ2-1
TGTGCCAGTAGTAGGAGACCGGGAGGGGGTCACAATGAGCAGTTCTTC
CASSRRPGGGHNEQFF
>14|TRBV18|few|TRBD1|TRBJ2-1
TGTGCCAGCTCACCAACGGACAGGTCCAATGAGCAGTTCTTC
CASSPTDRSNEQFF
>12|TRBV6-6|few|TRBD1|TRBJ1-2
TGTGCCAGCAGCTTGACAGGGAGCGGCTACACCTTC
CASSLTGSGYTF
>13|TRBV30|few|-|TRBJ1-5
TGTGCCTGGAGTGTTGAGAGCAATCAGCCCCAGCATTTT
CAWSVESNQPQHF
>16|TRBV12-3/TRBV12-4|many|-|TRBJ1-4
TGTGCCAGCAGCTTTTCTGGGCCAGGACGAGATGAAAAACTGTTTTTT
CASSFSGPGRDEKLFF
>13|TRBV29-1|many|-|TRBJ1-1
TGCAGCGGTCGACTCCCCGGGGGGCCTGAAGCTTTCTTT
CSGRLPGGPEAFF
>13|TRBV20-1|many|TRBD1|TRBJ2-7
TGCAGTGCCCTCGTGGCGACAGGGGGCGAGCAGTACTTC
CSALVATGGEQYF
>14|TRBV20-1|many|-|TRBJ1-1
TGCAGTGCTAGGGAATGGACCTCGAACACTGAAGCTTTCTTT
CSAREWTSNTEAFF
>13|TRBV20-1|many|-|TRBJ2-7
TGCAGTGCTAGTCATAAGAGCCCCTACGAGCAGTACTTC
CSASHKSPYEQYF
>14|TRBV5-1|many|-|TRBJ1-6
TGCGCCAGCAGCCGAACGGGCTATAATTCACCCCTCCACTTT
CASSRTGYNSPLHF
>14|TRBV6-2/TRBV6-3|many|-|TRBJ1-5
TGTGCCAGCAGCCAGGGGTTTCGAGACCAGCCCCAGCATTTT
CASSQGFRDQPQHF
>14|TRBV6-5|many|TRBD1|TRBJ2-1
TGTGCCAGCAGTTTCGGACAGGGGGCCTATGAGCAGTTCTTC
CASSFGQGAYEQFF
>13|TRBV3-1|few|-|TRBJ1-4
TGTGCCAGCAGCCCAAGGTCGGGGGAAAAACTGTTTTTT
CASSPRSGEKLFF
>13|TRBV4-2|-|TRBD2|TRBJ2-1
TGTGCCAGCAGCCCATTCTTAGCGGGTGAGCAGTTCTTC
CASSPFLAGEQFF
>14|TRBV12-3/TRBV12-4|-|-|TRBJ1-1
TGTGCCAGCAGTTTAACCAGGACGAACACTGAAGCTTTCTTT
CASSLTRTNTEAFF
>13|TRBV12-3/TRBV12-4|-|-|TRBJ2-7
TGTGCCAGCACCCTACACGGGAAAGACGAGCAGTACTTC
CASTLHGKDEQYF
>17|TRBV7-2|many|TRBD1|TRBJ2-7
TGTGCCAGCAGCGCAAGGACAGGGAACTTTGCTTTTTACGAGCAGTACTTC
CASSARTGNFAFYEQYF